This T cell receptor (beta chain) was recorded in a study of T-cell reconstitution after alpha-beta-depleted transplantation in children. Broader study findings: There were reportedly several hundred expanded graft clones from which alpha-beta T cells came about two months after transplant.

The CDR3 contains 14 residues. Germline V gives CDR1 SGHRS, CDR2 YFSETQ. J lost 5 bases, V lost 4 bases, and 7 bases had no gene match. Construction of the TCRbeta library involved unique molecular identifiers. Each CDR3 protein gets one entry after TCRdb re-called the PCR reads with MiXCR. The table shows a few hundred thousand distinct CDR3 sequences, with 25% to 30% occurring only once. Points on this clonotype: No antigen is known for it.

Sequencing used PBMCs, obtained before TCRalphabeta/CD19-depleted stem cell transplant. The J gene is TRBJ2-7, the V gene TRBV5-1, with TRBD1 matching over 9 bases. The TCR comes from a boy younger than two with Wiskott-Aldrich syndrome, due to receive a stem cell transplant. The CDR3 bases are TGCGCCAGCAGCGGGGGACAGGGTATCAACGAGCAGTACTTC. Translated: CASSGGQGINEQYF.